This paragraph reports one TCR beta chain. Its antigen is unknown. Using immunoSEQ multiplex PCR, the repertoire was profiled, and TCRdb retains in-frame clones only, with some absent. Here the sample spans fewer than 25,000 clones, about 90% being singletons. The record originates from a study of T cells in localized non-small cell lung cancer. Study outcomes and limitations: The study detected a median roughly 56 of the top 100 tumor clones in adjacent lung. Prolonged overall survival went with higher T cell density in the blood. Because researchers sequenced only one region of the tumor, heterogeneity is still possible.

This CDR3 region has 15 residues. The V and J ends lost 4 bases and 4 bases, in that order; junction bases with no gene match: 1. In germline, CDR1 is MGHRA, CDR2 YSYEKL. The genes are TRBV4-1 and TRBJ2-2; 12 positions match TRBD2. Sample: peripheral blood, taken before any cancer treatment. This receptor was identified in a male donor older than 55 with stage II squamous cell lung carcinoma. CDR3 sequence (DNA): TGCGCCAGCAGCCTACTAGCGGGAGGCACCGGGGAGCTGTTTTTT. Amino acid sequence: CASSLLAGGTGELFF.